The 15 T cell receptor beta chains reported below all come from one sample, sequenced in a study of blood T cell repertoires in COVID-19. Method: immunoSEQ multiplex PCR; TCRdb's copy keeps in-frame clones and lacks some. The sample lists about 65,000 clones, about 88% occurring once. Specimen: peripheral blood. These receptors all come from a man aged 55-75 years with acute or convalescent COVID-19.

CDR3 amino acids: CASSVGGTEETQYF. The CDR3 DNA follows: TGTGCCAGCAGCGTAGGTGGGACAGAAGAGACCCAGTACTTC. This rearrangement joins TRBV9 to TRBJ2-5, with 7 nucleotides matching TRBD1. The germline V gene encodes CDR1 SGDLS and CDR2 YYNGEE. The CDR3 extends over 14 amino acids. The trim removed 0 bases at V and 3 bases at J, leaving 2 bases unmatched. Using reference TRBV9 and TRBJ2-5 for the parts outside the CDR3, the full variable domain is DSGVTQTPKHLITATGQRVTLRCSPRSGDLSVYWYQQSLDQGLQFLIQYYNGEERAKGNILERFSAQQFPDLHSELNLSSLELGDSALYFCASSVGGTEETQYFGPGTRLLVL.

CDR3: CSVGGQGGGYGYTF. For the CDR3, the DNA is TGCAGCGTTGGGGGACAGGGGGGAGGCTATGGCTACACCTTC. V and J are TRBV29-1 and TRBJ1-2; 11 bases fit TRBD1. V lost 4 bases to trimming and J lost 4 bases; unmatched junction nucleotides: 5. The germline V gene has CDR1 SQVTM and CDR2 ANQGSEA. This CDR3 has 14 amino acids.

This sequence joins TRBV11-2 and TRBJ1-4; D unresolved. Trimming took off 5 bases at V and 5 bases at J, with 15 bases between the two ends. Germline V gives CDR1 SGHAT, CDR2 FQNNGV. This CDR3 contains 15 residues. The DNA for the CDR3 is TGTGCCAGCAGCGTCGGGAGGGCTCGAAATGAAAAACTGTTTTTT. Encoded protein: CASSVGRARNEKLFF.

The rearrangement joins TRBV10-3 to TRBJ2-2, with a tentative D call TRBD2 (5 bases). V was pared by 8 bases and J by 3 bases, with 13 bases between. CDR3 length: 14 amino acids. Germline lookup yields CDR1 ENHRY and CDR2 SYGVKD. CDR3 in amino acids: CAIGRERDTGELFF. CDR3 sequence (DNA): TGTGCCATCGGGAGAGAGAGGGACACCGGGGAGCTGTTTTTT.

This rearrangement joins TRBV7-9 to TRBJ2-7; 7 bases align to TRBD2. Germline values: CDR1 SEHNR, CDR2 FQNEAQ (reference sequence). After removal of 8 bases from V and 3 bases from J, the junction contained 4 bases not matched to a gene. This CDR3 has 12 residues. The chain's CDR3 is CASGEGFYEQYF. Here the CDR3 DNA reads TGTGCCAGCGGGGAGGGGTTCTACGAGCAGTACTTC.

This chain uses TRBV10-3 with TRBJ1-2; D gene unclear. The CDR3 length is 13 residues. Trimming left V 3 bases short and J 2 bases short, with 7 bases between. Germline values: CDR1 ENHRY, CDR2 SYGVKD. This CDR3 is CAISDYQNYGYTF. CDR3 coding DNA: TGTGCCATCAGTGATTATCAGAACTATGGCTACACCTTC.

V usage is TRBV19 and J usage is TRBJ1-1, with 10 bases lining up with TRBD1. Germline V lookup: CDR1 LNHDA, CDR2 SQIVND (reference sequence). The junction had 6 bases not matched to a gene; V was cut back by 5 bases and J by 0 bases. CDR3 length equals 16 residues. CDR3 in DNA: TGTGCCAGTAGTTCTCGGACAGGGGGGATGAACACTGAAGCTTTCTTT. Its translation is CASSSRTGGMNTEAFF.

The chain employs TRBV18 and TRBJ1-6; perhaps TRBD1 as D (5 bases). Germline CDR1 is KGHSH and CDR2 is LQKENI. Trimming cost V 5 bases and J 8 bases, with 10 bases left between them. There are 13 residues in the CDR3. CDR3 DNA sequence: TGTGCCAGCTCAGCAGCCAGGGATTCACCCCTCCACTTT. Translating it yields CASSAARDSPLHF.

V and J are TRBV9 and TRBJ2-3, with a weak D call TRBD2 (6 bases). The germline gives CDR1 SGDLS, CDR2 YYNGEE. This CDR3 spans 15 amino acids. Trimming shortened V by 2 bases and J by 5 bases, and 15 bases separated the two germline ends. The CDR3 loop is CASSVNDGRGDTQYF. In DNA form, the CDR3 reads TGTGCCAGCAGCGTGAACGACGGGCGGGGAGATACGCAGTATTTT.

The chain links TRBV6-1 to TRBJ1-6; 11 bases fit TRBD1. This CDR3 is 17 amino acids long. The trim removed 2 bases at V and 3 bases at J, leaving 3 bases unmatched. Germline CDR1 and CDR2: MNHNS and SASEGT. CDR3 in amino acids: CASSELGQGVYNSPLHF. The CDR3 nucleotides read TGTGCCAGCAGTGAATTGGGACAGGGGGTCTATAATTCACCCCTCCACTTT.

V is TRBV9 and J is TRBJ2-2; possibly TRBD1 for D (5 bases). CDR1 SGDLS and CDR2 YYNGEE come from the germline V gene. The V gene lost 1 base and the J gene lost 0 bases, with 13 bases spanning the gap. CDR3 length: 17 amino acids. In nucleotides, the CDR3 is TGTGCCAGCAGCGTACAGGGTACAGGTGCGAACACCGGGGAGCTGTTTTTT. It codes for CASSVQGTGANTGELFF. Combining the CDR3 with reference TRBV9 and TRBJ2-2 gives the whole variable domain DSGVTQTPKHLITATGQRVTLRCSPRSGDLSVYWYQQSLDQGLQFLIQYYNGEERAKGNILERFSAQQFPDLHSELNLSSLELGDSALYFCASSVQGTGANTGELFFGEGSRLTVL.

This clone was seen a single time. The chain couples TRBV4-1 to TRBJ1-1; tentatively, D is TRBD1 (6 bases). This CDR3 comprises 15 residues. V was pared by 4 bases and J by 8 bases, with 20 bases between. Germline V gene sequence: CDR1 MGHRA, CDR2 YSYEKL. CDR3 DNA: TGCGCCAGCAGCCCCTCGAGCCAAACAGGGAGAGAAGCTTTCTTT. Its protein is CASSPSSQTGREAFF.

This CDR3 reads CASTQTGVFGKPQHF. In nucleotides, the CDR3 is TGTGCCAGTACCCAAACGGGGGTGTTTGGCAAGCCCCAGCATTTT. This chain connects TRBV19 to TRBJ1-5; tentative D call: TRBD1 (5 bases). Germline assignment: CDR1 LNHDA and CDR2 SQIVND (reference sequence). The V and J ends lost 7 bases and 8 bases respectively, with 21 bases between them. CDR3 length equals 15 residues.

V is TRBV29-1 and J is TRBJ2-7; weak D call: TRBD1 (6 bases). The CDR3 is made up of 12 amino acids. Trimming removed 4 bases from V and 5 bases from J, with 12 bases in between. Germline CDR1 and CDR2: SQVTM and ANQGSEA. The CDR3 sequence: CSVVRGFNEQYF. For the CDR3, the DNA is TGCAGCGTTGTAAGGGGGTTCAACGAGCAGTACTTC.

V and J are TRBV11-2 and TRBJ1-1, with 7 bases aligning to TRBD1. The CDR3 extends over 14 amino acids. CDR1 is SGHAT and CDR2 is FQNNGV in the germline V gene. V shed 1 base and J 5 bases; nucleotides not matched to a gene: 4. The CDR3, as DNA: TGTGCCAGCAGCTTAGGCAGGGGGGCGACTGAAGCTTTCTTT. Translated: CASSLGRGATEAFF.